A selection of T cell receptor beta chains follows, all from one sample in a study of graft-versus-host responses after intestinal transplantation. Assay used: immunoSEQ multiplex PCR; TCRdb lists only in-frame clones, some missing. The sample contains 90,000 to 150,000 clones, roughly 96% of which appear only once. These TCRs are of unknown antigen specificity. This material consisted of unstimulated CD8+ T cells sorted from spleen or lymph node cells, taken before intestinal transplant. These receptors all come from a human donor who received an intestinal transplant. Both conserved end residues are part of each CDR3. D genes are given only for firm matches. Clone size appears in some rows only: once, few, many, or a class for an expanded clone.

v_gene: TRBV28
d_gene: .
j_gene: TRBJ2-2
abundance: .
CDR3nt: TGTGCCAGCAGTATTGGGACTTGGGGCACCGGGGAGCTGTTTTTT
CDR3aa: CASSIGTWGTGELFF

v_gene: TRBV19
d_gene: .
j_gene: TRBJ1-2
abundance: .
CDR3nt: TGTGCCAGTAGCCCCGACAGCTTTGGCTACACCTTC
CDR3aa: CASSPDSFGYTF

v_gene: TRBV6-5
d_gene: .
j_gene: TRBJ2-4
abundance: .
CDR3nt: TGTGCCAGCAGTGTATCGTTGGCCGAAAACATTCAGTACTTC
CDR3aa: CASSVSLAENIQYF

v_gene: TRBV7-2
d_gene: .
j_gene: TRBJ2-7
abundance: .
CDR3nt: TGTGCCAGCAGCTTGTCCCAGGCTGTCTACGAGCAGTACTTC
CDR3aa: CASSLSQAVYEQYF

v_gene: TRBV5-1
d_gene: .
j_gene: TRBJ2-7
abundance: few
CDR3nt: TGCGCCAGCAGCATAGACAGCTACGAGCAGTACTTC
CDR3aa: CASSIDSYEQYF

v_gene: TRBV6-4
d_gene: TRBD1
j_gene: TRBJ1-2
abundance: .
CDR3nt: TGTGCCAGCAGTCTAACGGCAGAATACAGGGGGGAGTCTGGCTACACCTTC
CDR3aa: CASSLTAEYRGESGYTF

v_gene: TRBV9
d_gene: TRBD1
j_gene: TRBJ1-2
abundance: .
CDR3nt: TGTGCCAGCAGCAAACAGGGGTTGGAAAACTATGGCTACACCTTC
CDR3aa: CASSKQGLENYGYTF

v_gene: TRBV6-5
d_gene: .
j_gene: TRBJ2-1
abundance: .
CDR3nt: TGTGCCAGCAGTTATGGGGCCAACAATGAGCAGTTCTTC
CDR3aa: CASSYGANNEQFF

v_gene: TRBV19
d_gene: .
j_gene: TRBJ1-3
abundance: .
CDR3nt: TGTGCCAGTAGTATACAGGGCATTGGAAACACCATATATTTT
CDR3aa: CASSIQGIGNTIYF

v_gene: TRBV9
d_gene: .
j_gene: TRBJ2-7
abundance: once
CDR3nt: TGTGCCAGCAGCGGGACTACCTACGAGCAGTACTTC
CDR3aa: CASSGTTYEQYF

v_gene: TRBV28
d_gene: TRBD1
j_gene: TRBJ2-7
abundance: .
CDR3nt: TGTGCCAGCAGTTTCCCCCGGACAGGACACTCCTACAAGCAGTACTTC
CDR3aa: CASSFPRTGHSYKQYF

v_gene: TRBV28
d_gene: .
j_gene: TRBJ1-3
abundance: .
CDR3nt: TGTGCCAGCAGACCGGGACAAGGTCGGAACACCATATATTTT
CDR3aa: CASRPGQGRNTIYF

v_gene: TRBV2
d_gene: TRBD1
j_gene: TRBJ2-7
abundance: .
CDR3nt: TGTGCCAGCAGTGCCCCAGGGGGTAAATTGGACGAGCAGTACTTC
CDR3aa: CASSAPGGKLDEQYF

v_gene: TRBV29-1
d_gene: TRBD2
j_gene: TRBJ2-1
abundance: .
CDR3nt: TGCAGCGTTGAGGGCGGGGCGGGAGGGCCTAGGGATGAGCAGTTCTTC
CDR3aa: CSVEGGAGGPRDEQFF

v_gene: TRBV7-3
d_gene: .
j_gene: TRBJ2-1
abundance: .
CDR3nt: TGTGCCAGCAGCCTTACTAGTGGTAGGTCCGATGAGCAGTTCTTC
CDR3aa: CASSLTSGRSDEQFF

v_gene: TRBV28
d_gene: .
j_gene: TRBJ2-5
abundance: .
CDR3nt: TGTGCCAGCAGCTCCTTAGAGGAAGAGACCCAGTACTTC
CDR3aa: CASSSLEEETQYF

v_gene: TRBV7-9
d_gene: .
j_gene: TRBJ1-5
abundance: .
CDR3nt: TGTGCCAGCAGCTTAGAGGAGGATGGCAATCAGCCCCAGCATTTT
CDR3aa: CASSLEEDGNQPQHF

v_gene: TRBV28
d_gene: TRBD1
j_gene: TRBJ1-5
abundance: .
CDR3nt: TGTGCCAGCAGCATCTGGGACAGGGATCAGCCCCAGCATTTT
CDR3aa: CASSIWDRDQPQHF

v_gene: TRBV27
d_gene: TRBD1
j_gene: TRBJ2-6
abundance: .
CDR3nt: TGTGCCAGCAGTTCACAGGGGGCTGCTGGGGCCAACGTCCTGACTTTC
CDR3aa: CASSSQGAAGANVLTF

v_gene: TRBV16
d_gene: .
j_gene: TRBJ1-1
abundance: .
CDR3nt: TGTGCCAGCAGCCAATCCACGGTTGCTGAAGCTTTCTTT
CDR3aa: CASSQSTVAEAFF

v_gene: TRBV7-3
d_gene: TRBD1
j_gene: TRBJ2-7
abundance: .
CDR3nt: TGTGCCAGCAGCTTAGCTGGTAACCGTGACAGGGCCGGGCACGAGCAGTACTTC
CDR3aa: CASSLAGNRDRAGHEQYF

v_gene: TRBV4-2
d_gene: .
j_gene: TRBJ2-7
abundance: .
CDR3nt: TGTGCCAGCAGCCAAGAGGCAGGGGGGTTCTACGAGCAGTACTTC
CDR3aa: CASSQEAGGFYEQYF

v_gene: TRBV6-1
d_gene: .
j_gene: TRBJ2-7
abundance: .
CDR3nt: TGTGCCAGCACCTCGGTCTCCTACGAGCAGTACTTC
CDR3aa: CASTSVSYEQYF

v_gene: TRBV18
d_gene: TRBD2
j_gene: TRBJ2-2
abundance: .
CDR3nt: TGTGCCAGCTCACCAGGGACTAGCGGGCCCCCGAGCACCGGGGAGCTGTTTTTT
CDR3aa: CASSPGTSGPPSTGELFF

v_gene: TRBV15
d_gene: TRBD1
j_gene: TRBJ2-7
abundance: .
CDR3nt: TGTGCCACCAGCAGGGACAGGGGCTACGAGCAGTACTTC
CDR3aa: CATSRDRGYEQYF

v_gene: TRBV28
d_gene: TRBD1
j_gene: TRBJ1-5
abundance: .
CDR3nt: TGTGCCAGCAGTTTACGGGGACAGGGGAATCAGCCCCAGCATTTT
CDR3aa: CASSLRGQGNQPQHF

v_gene: TRBV5-1
d_gene: TRBD2
j_gene: TRBJ2-1
abundance: once
CDR3nt: TGCGCCAGCAGCCAAGGGACTAGCGGGACCTACAATGAGCAGTTCTTC
CDR3aa: CASSQGTSGTYNEQFF

v_gene: TRBV28
d_gene: TRBD2
j_gene: TRBJ2-1
abundance: .
CDR3nt: TGTGCCAGCAGTGGGCCTAGCGGGAGGTGGAATGAGCAGTTCTTC
CDR3aa: CASSGPSGRWNEQFF

v_gene: TRBV18
d_gene: .
j_gene: TRBJ2-1
abundance: .
CDR3nt: TGTGCCAGCTCAAGTTCGGGAGCCTACAATGAGCAGTTCTTC
CDR3aa: CASSSSGAYNEQFF

v_gene: TRBV7-3
d_gene: TRBD1
j_gene: TRBJ1-6
abundance: .
CDR3nt: TGTGCCAGCAGCTTAGGAGGGGGCGCGTCACCCCTCCACTTT
CDR3aa: CASSLGGGASPLHF

v_gene: TRBV7-6
d_gene: .
j_gene: TRBJ2-7
abundance: once
CDR3nt: TGTGCCAGCAGCTCTTCCGCTCTAGGCTACGAGCAGTACTTC
CDR3aa: CASSSSALGYEQYF

v_gene: TRBV28
d_gene: TRBD2
j_gene: TRBJ2-7
abundance: once
CDR3nt: TGTGCCAGCAGTTTAAGTAGGCCAGCGGGAGGGCCCTACGAGCAGTACTTC
CDR3aa: CASSLSRPAGGPYEQYF

v_gene: TRBV5-1
d_gene: .
j_gene: TRBJ2-7
abundance: .
CDR3nt: TGCGCCAGCAGCTTGTCAGGCAGCTCCTACGAGCAGTACTTC
CDR3aa: CASSLSGSSYEQYF

v_gene: TRBV27
d_gene: .
j_gene: TRBJ2-7
abundance: .
CDR3nt: TGTGCCAGCAACCCCTTCGACAGGATCTACGAGCAGTACTTC
CDR3aa: CASNPFDRIYEQYF

v_gene: TRBV4-3
d_gene: .
j_gene: TRBJ2-5
abundance: .
CDR3nt: TGCGCCAGCAGCCCCGCAGGAAAAGAGACCCAGTACTTC
CDR3aa: CASSPAGKETQYF

v_gene: TRBV2
d_gene: TRBD1
j_gene: TRBJ2-7
abundance: once
CDR3nt: TGTGCCAGCAGTGATCCCCGTGAGGGACAGGGGGCCTACGAGCAGTACTTC
CDR3aa: CASSDPREGQGAYEQYF

v_gene: TRBV25-1
d_gene: .
j_gene: TRBJ2-5
abundance: .
CDR3nt: TGTGCCAGCACAAGCGGTCAAGAGACCCAGTACTTC
CDR3aa: CASTSGQETQYF

v_gene: TRBV15
d_gene: .
j_gene: TRBJ2-1
abundance: .
CDR3nt: TGTGCCACCAGTGGGGACGGAGGCAATGAGCAGTTCTTC
CDR3aa: CATSGDGGNEQFF